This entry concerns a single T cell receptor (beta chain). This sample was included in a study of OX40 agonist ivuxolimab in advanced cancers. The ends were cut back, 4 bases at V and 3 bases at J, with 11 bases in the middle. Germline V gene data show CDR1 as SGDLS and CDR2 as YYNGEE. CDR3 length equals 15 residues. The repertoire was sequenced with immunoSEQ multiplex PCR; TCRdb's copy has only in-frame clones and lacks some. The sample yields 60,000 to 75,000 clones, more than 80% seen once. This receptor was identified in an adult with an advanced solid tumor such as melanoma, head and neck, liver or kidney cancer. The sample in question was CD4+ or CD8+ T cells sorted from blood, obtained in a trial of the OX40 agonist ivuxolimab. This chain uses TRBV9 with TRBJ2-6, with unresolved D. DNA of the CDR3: TGTGCCAGCAGCAAGAGGTCTGGTGGGGCCAACGTCCTGACTTTC. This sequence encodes CASSKRSGGANVLTF.